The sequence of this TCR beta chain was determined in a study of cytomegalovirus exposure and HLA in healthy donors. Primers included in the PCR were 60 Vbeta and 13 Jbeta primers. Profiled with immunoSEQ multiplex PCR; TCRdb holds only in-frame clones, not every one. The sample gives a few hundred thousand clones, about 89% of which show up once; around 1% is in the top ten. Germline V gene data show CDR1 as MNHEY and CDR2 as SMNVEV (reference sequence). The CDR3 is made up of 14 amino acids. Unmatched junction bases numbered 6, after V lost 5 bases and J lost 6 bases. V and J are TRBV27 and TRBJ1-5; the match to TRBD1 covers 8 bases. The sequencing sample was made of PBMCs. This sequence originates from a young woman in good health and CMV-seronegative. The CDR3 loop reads CASSNTGGGQPQHF. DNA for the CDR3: TGTGCCAGCAGTAATACAGGGGGGGGTCAGCCCCAGCATTTT.